This T cell receptor (beta chain) was found in a study of monozygotic twins with inflammatory bowel disease. Donors each contributed one blood sample measuring about 2.4 ml. The CDR3 totals 15 residues. Germline V lookup: CDR1 LNHDA, CDR2 SQIVND (reference sequence). Using the 5' RACE reads, TCRdb records one entry per CDR3 protein without DNA. Recorded for this sample: about 350,000 distinct CDR3 sequences. Concerning this clonotype: What it binds is unknown.

Overall study findings and caveats: Fewer clonotypes were shared with others by IBD patients than by healthy twins, especially with disease activity.

Sequencing was carried out using blood. The TCR comes from a human donor with ulcerative colitis or Crohn's disease, or a healthy co-twin of an affected twin (not recorded which). The V call is TRBV19, the J call TRBJ2-1; TCRdb's D call of TRBD2 is untestable without DNA. CDR3 loop: CASSMEGTAVNEQFF.